Following are 11 T cell receptor beta chains from one sample sequenced in a study of cytomegalovirus exposure and HLA in healthy donors. Researchers ran the PCR with 60 Vbeta and 13 Jbeta primers. Profiling relied on immunoSEQ multiplex PCR, and the TCRdb table lists in-frame clones only, not all of them. This sample has under 130,000 clones; approximately 70% occur once, and the top ten carry less than 4.5%. The sample consisted of PBMCs. The receptor source for this set is a man aged 25 to 45 in good health and CMV-seropositive.

This rearrangement joins TRBV11-2 to TRBJ1-2; no clear D. The germline CDR1 and CDR2 sequences are SGHAT and FQNNGV. V gave up 5 bases and J gave up 2 bases, with 6 bases separating them. The CDR3 sequence is 12 residues long. The chain's CDR3 is CASSRSNYGYTF. CDR3 bases: TGTGCCAGCAGCCGGAGCAACTATGGCTACACCTTC.

The V gene is TRBV7-8, the J gene TRBJ2-5, with TRBD1 identical over 7 bases. The CDR3 has 14 residues. The V segment lost 5 bases and the J segment 11 bases; nucleotides outside the gene matches: 14. Per germline, CDR1 SGHVS and CDR2 FQNEAQ. This CDR3 reads CASSPFLQGLEQYF. The CDR3 DNA reads TGTGCCAGCAGCCCGTTTTTACAGGGGTTGGAGCAGTACTTC.

Notes on this clone: Germline and junction disagree at one end, which may indicate a read error. The chain links TRBV5-1 to TRBJ2-7; TRBD2 matches 8 bases. The CDR3 extends over 13 amino acids. Per the germline V gene, CDR1 is SGHRS and CDR2 is YFSETQ. The CDR3 sequence: CVSMYSGGYEQYF. The CDR3 DNA follows: TGCGTCAGCATGTACAGCGGGGGCTACGAGCAGTACTTC.

The CDR3 region is CASSPRGAPGELFF. CDR3 nucleotide sequence: TGTGCCAGCAGCCCTCGGGGGGCCCCCGGGGAGCTGTTTTTT. V is TRBV7-2 and J is TRBJ2-2; D perhaps matches TRBD2 (7 bases). The germline gives CDR1 SGHTA, CDR2 FQGNSA. V lost 5 bases and J 6 bases, leaving 13 bases between the germline ends. The CDR3 runs to 14 residues.

This clone occurred a few times. V and J are TRBV2 and TRBJ2-5; D not certain. CDR1 is SNHLY, CDR2 FYNNEI, per germline. This CDR3 is 14 amino acids long. Trimming took off 6 bases at V and 2 bases at J, with 13 bases between the two ends. CDR3 in DNA: TGTGCCAGCAGGAGTAGCTCGCCTCAAGAGACCCAGTACTTC. Translating it yields CASRSSSPQETQYF.

The table lists this clone with a few counts. The chain employs TRBV6-5 and TRBJ1-2; D call uncertain. V shed 0 bases and J shed 1 base, with 6 bases lying between them. CDR3 length: 14 amino acids. Germline V gives CDR1 MNHEY, CDR2 SVGAGI. CDR3 nucleotide sequence: TGTGCCAGCAGTTACTCGAGTCTTAACTATGGCTACACCTTC. It codes for CASSYSSLNYGYTF.

The chain has TRBV27 and TRBJ1-3; D may be TRBD1 (5 bases). The V gene's germline CDR1 is MNHEY and CDR2 SMNVEV (reference sequence). This CDR3 contains 14 residues. V lost 5 bases and J 16 bases, leaving 24 bases between the germline ends. The CDR3 spells CASSPLHTGAGLYF. In DNA, the CDR3 is TGTGCCAGCAGTCCTCTCCATACAGGAGCGGGGCTTTATTTT.

About this clone: Germline is not matched at one junction end, which may reflect a read error. The chain links TRBV7-9 to TRBJ2-3; tentative D call: TRBD2 (6 bases). CDR1 is SEHNR and CDR2 is FQNEAQ in the germline V gene (reference sequence). The CDR3 totals 16 residues. In nucleotides, the CDR3 is TGTTCCAGCAGCTCGAGAGGAGGCCCCGGGGGAGATACGCAGTATTTT. Translating it yields CSSSSRGGPGGDTQYF.

V usage is TRBV5-8 and J usage is TRBJ1-4, with 7 bases lining up with TRBD1. The junction had 4 bases not matched to a gene; V was cut back by 0 bases and J by 8 bases. CDR3 length equals 14 residues. CDR1 is SGHTS, CDR2 YDEGEE, per germline. CDR3 in DNA: TGTGCCAGCAGCTTGGGGCCAGGGGGAGAAAAACTGTTTTTT. This translates into CASSLGPGGEKLFF.

This clone has at least ten counts. This chain connects TRBV6-5 to TRBJ1-1; D not certain. V dropped 7 bases and J dropped 0 bases, with 9 bases sitting between them. Germline lookup yields CDR1 MNHEY and CDR2 SVGAGI. The CDR3 is made up of 13 amino acids. The CDR3 here is CASTPHVNTEAFF. The CDR3 DNA sequence: TGTGCCAGCACCCCCCATGTGAACACTGAAGCTTTCTTT.

The chain carries TRBV6-5 and TRBJ2-3; 8 positions match TRBD1. This CDR3 is built from 14 residues. Germline values: CDR1 MNHEY, CDR2 SVGAGI. V trimming: 9 bases; J trimming: 0 bases; junction bases outside the gene matches: 5. This CDR3 reads CARVRQGSTDTQYF. The CDR3 DNA is TGTGCCAGAGTTCGACAGGGGAGCACAGATACGCAGTATTTT.